Following are 29 T cell receptor beta chains from one sample sequenced in a study of radiotherapy plus CTLA-4 blockade in lung cancer. The data were produced by immunoSEQ multiplex PCR, yet TCRdb's version contains in-frame clones alone and is incomplete. The sample lists 45,000 or so clones, about three quarters seen once, with 3.5% in the top ten. Source: peripheral blood, taken from a patient treated with radiotherapy plus ipilimumab. These TCRs come from a human donor with non-small cell lung cancer who had a complete response to radiotherapy plus ipilimumab.

The chain is built from TRBV5-1 and TRBJ2-5, with 9 bases fitting TRBD2. Germline V gene lookup returns CDR1 SGHRS and CDR2 YFSETQ. The CDR3 is 14 residues long. V trimming: 2 bases; J trimming: 4 bases; junction bases outside the gene matches: 3. CDR3 sequence reads: CASSFAGGVETQYF. For the CDR3, the DNA is TGCGCCAGCAGCTTCGCGGGAGGGGTAGAGACCCAGTACTTC.

The genes are TRBV6-1 and TRBJ1-5; D unclear. The CDR3 runs 14 residues. Germline V CDR1 and CDR2: MNHNS, SASEGT. The V end was cut by 0 bases, the J end by 7 bases, with 10 bases between. The CDR3 DNA reads TGTGCCAGCAGTGAAGCGTTCCAGAGGCAGCCCCAGCATTTT. Its protein is CASSEAFQRQPQHF.

The V gene is TRBV28, the J gene TRBJ1-1; no definite D call. This CDR3 spans 13 amino acids. Germline V CDR1 and CDR2: MDHEN, SYDVKM. V lost 1 base and J lost 4, with 7 bases in between. The CDR3: CASSLSFPTEAFF. CDR3 nucleotide sequence: TGTGCCAGCAGTTTATCGTTTCCCACTGAAGCTTTCTTT.

The chain carries TRBV5-1 and TRBJ2-1, with 9 bases identical to TRBD2. The germline gives CDR1 SGHRS, CDR2 YFSETQ. V lost 4 bases to trimming and J lost 3 bases; unmatched junction nucleotides: 8. This CDR3 region has 16 residues. This chain's CDR3 is CASSPEVSGGYNEQFF. In DNA, the CDR3 is TGCGCCAGCAGCCCGGAGGTTAGCGGGGGCTACAATGAGCAGTTCTTC. The whole variable domain, filled in from reference TRBV5-1 and TRBJ2-1, reads KAGVTQTPRYLIKTRGQQVTLSCSPISGHRSVSWYQQTPGQGLQFLFEYFSETQRNKGNFPGRFSGRQFSNSRSEMNVSTLELGDSALYLCASSPEVSGGYNEQFFGPGTRLTVL.

The gene calls are TRBV13 and TRBJ2-3; D is perhaps TRBD1 (6 bases). Germline-derived CDR1 and CDR2 are PRHDT and FYEKMQ (reference sequence). Trimming pared 0 bases from V and 0 bases from J, leaving 7 bases between. The CDR3 sequence is 15 residues long. The CDR3 protein is CASSLGTGSTDTQYF. DNA of the CDR3: TGTGCCAGCAGCTTAGGGACAGGTAGCACAGATACGCAGTATTTT.

The gene calls are TRBV7-3 and TRBJ2-3; a possible D gene is TRBD1 (5 bases). The V end lost 4 bases, the J end lost 4 bases, and 12 bases lay between the germline ends. CDR1 and CDR2 (germline): SGHTA, FQGTGA. The CDR3 spans 14 residues. The CDR3 bases are TGTGCCAGCAGCTCCTCCAGGGCTGCAGATACGCAGTATTTT. Translation gives CASSSSRAADTQYF.

The V call is TRBV11-2, the J call TRBJ1-1; D is unclear. V lost 3 bases to trimming and J lost 4 bases, with 15 bases between them. Germline loops: CDR1 SGHAT, CDR2 FQNNGV. This CDR3 has 15 amino acids. The CDR3 region is CASSLLVAIPTEAFF. DNA for the CDR3: TGTGCCAGCAGCTTGTTGGTAGCTATCCCCACTGAAGCTTTCTTT.

J is TRBJ1-1 and V is TRBV29-1; a possible D gene is TRBD1 (5 bases). Germline V lookup: CDR1 SQVTM, CDR2 ANQGSEA. V lost 6 bases and J lost 1, with 12 bases in between. The CDR3 has 13 residues. CDR3 amino acids: CSVESTENTEAFF. For the CDR3, the DNA is TGCAGCGTGGAGTCGACAGAGAACACTGAAGCTTTCTTT.

This sequence joins TRBV5-6 and TRBJ1-1, with TRBD1 identical over 8 bases. Germline loops: CDR1 SGHDT, CDR2 YYEEEE. The CDR3 loop spans 16 amino acids. V dropped 3 bases and J dropped 1; count of bases not matched to a gene: 8. The chain's CDR3 is CASSSVQGAKNTEAFF. CDR3 coding DNA: TGTGCCAGCAGCTCCGTTCAGGGGGCAAAGAACACTGAAGCTTTCTTT.

The chain combines TRBV30 with TRBJ1-2; no clear D gene. The CDR3 length is 13 residues. Trimming stripped 2 bases from V and 4 bases from J, with 11 bases between. The germline V gene encodes CDR1 GTSNPN and CDR2 SVGIG (reference sequence). CDR3 bases: TGTGCCTGGAGTATTAGGCAGGCCTATGGCTACACCTTC. Encoded protein: CAWSIRQAYGYTF.

This chain connects TRBV2 to TRBJ2-2, with 11 nucleotides matching TRBD2. This CDR3 has 15 residues. V shed 4 bases and J 4 bases; nucleotides not matched to a gene: 2. Germline assignment: CDR1 SNHLY and CDR2 FYNNEI. The CDR3 DNA is TGTGCCAGCAGTGGACTAGCGGGGAGCACCGGGGAGCTGTTTTTT. Amino acids: CASSGLAGSTGELFF.

The rearrangement uses TRBV5-3 and TRBJ2-4; 9 nucleotides align to TRBD2. TRBV5-3 is recorded as an ORF, its role being uncertain. V lost 1 base to trimming and J lost 0 bases; unmatched junction nucleotides: 11. CDR3 size: 19 residues. The CDR3, as DNA: TGTGCCAGAAGCTTGAGGGCTAGCGGGATGATCTTAGCCAAAAACATTCAGTACTTC. Translated: CARSLRASGMILAKNIQYF.

This rearrangement joins TRBV28 to TRBJ1-1, with TRBD1 matching 9 bases. The V segment lost 5 bases and the J segment 4 bases; nucleotides outside the gene matches: 11. This CDR3 has 16 amino acids. The germline V gene encodes CDR1 MDHEN and CDR2 SYDVKM. The CDR3 is CASSTIGQGYRTEAFF. Written as DNA, the CDR3 is TGTGCCAGCAGTACGATCGGACAGGGGTATCGCACTGAAGCTTTCTTT.

The genes are TRBV7-9 and TRBJ2-7; TRBD1 matches at 11 bases. The CDR3 consists of 15 residues. Germline V gene lookup returns CDR1 SEHNR and CDR2 FQNEAQ (reference sequence). The V and J ends lost 5 bases and 6 bases, in that order; junction bases with no gene match: 9. The CDR3 loop reads CASSRRSGTGGEQYF. For the CDR3, the DNA is TGTGCCAGCAGCCGAAGGTCTGGGACAGGGGGCGAGCAGTACTTC. Looking up the rest from reference TRBV7-9 and TRBJ2-7 gives the full variable domain: DTGVSQNPRHKITKRGQNVTFRCDPISEHNRLYWYRQTLGQGPEFLTYFQNEAQLEKSRLLSDRFSAERPKGSFSTLEIQRTEQGDSAMYLCASSRRSGTGGEQYFGPGTRLTVT.

The V gene is TRBV5-6, the J gene TRBJ1-4; 8 bases fit TRBD1. The CDR3 contains 18 residues. The germline V gene has CDR1 SGHDT and CDR2 YYEEEE. Trimming took 2 bases from V and 0 from J; bases not matched to a gene: 9. The CDR3 DNA reads TGTGCCAGCAGCTTTCCTAGGACAGGGCCTTCAACTAATGAAAAACTGTTTTTT. It codes for CASSFPRTGPSTNEKLFF. Drawing the rest from reference TRBV5-6 and TRBJ1-4, the complete variable domain is DAGVTQSPTHLIKTRGQQVTLRCSPKSGHDTVSWYQQALGQGPQFIFQYYEEEERQRGNFPDRFSGHQFPNYSSELNVNALLLGDSALYLCASSFPRTGPSTNEKLFFGSGTQLSVL.

There are a few counts of this clone. The chain employs TRBV27 and TRBJ2-1, with 13 bases matching TRBD2. Germline-derived CDR1 and CDR2 are MNHEY and SMNVEV (reference sequence). The V segment lost 1 base and the J segment 2 bases; nucleotides outside the gene matches: 8. CDR3 size: 19 residues. As DNA, the CDR3 is TGTGCCAGCAGTTTATGGCGACCGGGACTAGCGGGAACCTACAATGAGCAGTTCTTC. Translating gives CASSLWRPGLAGTYNEQFF.

V is TRBV28 and J is TRBJ2-3, with a tentative D call TRBD2 (6 bases). Trimming took 6 bases from V and 5 from J, leaving 12 bases between them. This CDR3 region has 13 residues. Germline V gene lookup returns CDR1 MDHEN and CDR2 SYDVKM. The chain's CDR3 is CASSTISGDTQYF. The CDR3 DNA is TGTGCCAGCAGCACCATTAGCGGAGATACGCAGTATTTT.

The DNA of the CDR3 is TGCGCCAGCAGGGAGGATATCATCGACGAGCAGTACTTC. Protein sequence: CASREDIIDEQYF. V usage is TRBV5-1 and J usage is TRBJ2-7, with D possibly matching TRBD2 (5 bases). CDR1 SGHRS and CDR2 YFSETQ come from the germline V gene. V was shortened by 5 bases and J by 5 bases, with 14 bases between the two germline ends. This CDR3 is 13 amino acids long. The variable domain in full, with the rest retrieved from reference TRBV5-1 and TRBJ2-7, is KAGVTQTPRYLIKTRGQQVTLSCSPISGHRSVSWYQQTPGQGLQFLFEYFSETQRNKGNFPGRFSGRQFSNSRSEMNVSTLELGDSALYLCASREDIIDEQYFGPGTRLTVT.

The V gene is TRBV6-6, the J gene TRBJ2-7, with 9 bases lining up with TRBD1. Germline lookup yields CDR1 MNHNY and CDR2 SVGAGI (reference sequence). The CDR3 covers 16 residues. Trimming at V came to 5 bases and at J to 1 base, leaving 9 bases not matched to a gene. CDR3 DNA: TGTGCCAGCAGTCGTACAGGGGGCGCGGAGTCCTACGAGCAGTACTTC. This gives the protein CASSRTGGAESYEQYF.

Only a few counts were recorded for this clone. J is TRBJ2-3 and V is TRBV10-1; TRBD2 agrees at 7 bases. This CDR3 comprises 14 residues. V lost 4 bases, J lost 1 base, and 2 bases stayed unmatched. Germline loops: CDR1 WNHNN, CDR2 SYGVQD (reference sequence). CDR3 amino acids: CASSGGGRTDTQYF. The CDR3, as DNA: TGCGCCAGCAGTGGGGGGGGACGCACAGATACGCAGTATTTT.

J is TRBJ2-7 and V is TRBV27; TRBD1 matches 9 bases. The germline V gene has CDR1 MNHEY and CDR2 SMNVEV (reference sequence). V lost 5 bases to trimming and J lost 2 bases; unmatched junction nucleotides: 10. This CDR3 is built from 16 residues. In nucleotides, the CDR3 is TGTGCCAGCAGTCTCCGGGACAGGGCCCCGACCTACGAGCAGTACTTC. Translated: CASSLRDRAPTYEQYF.

This clone showed up just once. The V gene is TRBV7-2, the J gene TRBJ1-5, with 8 bases matching TRBD1. Germline assignment: CDR1 SGHTA and CDR2 FQGNSA. The CDR3 is 15 amino acids. V was pared by 3 bases and J by 1 base, with 2 bases of the junction left unmatched. The CDR3 here is CASSFSGGSNQPQHF. The CDR3 coding sequence is TGTGCCAGCAGCTTTTCAGGGGGCAGCAATCAGCCCCAGCATTTT.

The chain employs TRBV11-2 and TRBJ1-5, with D unresolved. V was trimmed by 1 base and J by 1 base, leaving 5 bases between them. The CDR3 covers 14 residues. CDR1 and CDR2 from the germline V gene are SGHAT and FQNNGV. The CDR3 DNA reads TGTGCCAGCAGCTTAGGAGGGAGCAATCAGCCCCAGCATTTT. It specifies CASSLGGSNQPQHF.

The chain couples TRBV9 to TRBJ2-3; the D gene is possibly TRBD2 (6 bases). The germline V gene has CDR1 SGDLS and CDR2 YYNGEE. V was pared by 3 bases and J by 2 bases, with 25 bases between. CDR3 length: 19 amino acids. The CDR3 sequence is CASSGYSSGLLKFTDTQYF. As DNA, the CDR3 is TGTGCCAGCAGCGGATACTCTTCGGGACTTCTCAAATTCACAGATACGCAGTATTTT.

The V gene is TRBV13, the J gene TRBJ1-2; perhaps TRBD1 as D (6 bases). CDR3 length equals 14 residues. Trimming shortened V by 5 bases and J by 8 bases, and 18 bases separated the two germline ends. Looked up from germline, CDR1 is PRHDT and CDR2 is FYEKMQ (reference sequence). CDR3 residues: CASSPRQAPEGYTF. The CDR3 DNA reads as TGTGCCAGCAGCCCACGACAGGCTCCGGAGGGCTACACCTTC.

In this sample, this clone turned up once. The chain couples TRBV5-4 to TRBJ2-7, with D possibly being TRBD2 (6 bases). There are 13 residues in the CDR3. The germline CDR1 and CDR2 sequences are SGHNT and YYREEE (reference sequence). Trimming pared 2 bases from V and 6 bases from J, leaving 12 bases between. The CDR3 nucleotides read TGTGCCAGCAGCTTATGGCTTAGCGGCGAGCAGTACTTC. Amino acid sequence: CASSLWLSGEQYF.

The chain recombines TRBV27 with TRBJ1-5; 7 positions agree with TRBD1. Germline CDR1 reads MNHEY; CDR2 reads SMNVEV (reference sequence). Losses at the gene ends were 9 bases for V and 5 bases for J; bases not matched to a gene: 10. This CDR3 contains 14 residues. The CDR3 nucleotides are TGTGCCAGTTCAACAGGGGTTGGGTATCAGCCCCAGCATTTT. It encodes CASSTGVGYQPQHF.

V gene TRBV5-1 combines with J gene TRBJ2-3; no clear D gene. The V end was cut by 5 bases, the J end by 2 bases, with 15 bases between. CDR3 length: 15 residues. Germline values: CDR1 SGHRS, CDR2 YFSETQ. CDR3 sequence reads: CASRAQPSYTDTQYF. DNA for the CDR3: TGCGCCAGCAGAGCACAGCCGTCCTACACAGATACGCAGTATTTT.

This chain joins TRBV4-1 and TRBJ2-3; 9 bases match TRBD1. The CDR3 loop spans 18 amino acids. J was trimmed by 2 bases and V by 4 bases; bases with no gene match: 13. CDR1 MGHRA and CDR2 YSYEKL come from the germline V gene. Here the CDR3 DNA reads TGCGCCAGCAGCCTTGACTCCTCCGGGACAGGGTTCACAGATACGCAGTATTTT. Translation: CASSLDSSGTGFTDTQYF.